The clone carrying this T cell receptor (beta chain) has just a few counts. Its antigen is as yet unknown. This record belongs to a study of OX40 agonist ivuxolimab in advanced cancers. Overall study: Patients' therapy was ivuxolimab, an antibody that acts as an agonist of OX40 (CD134). Study results and caveats: Researchers report that CD8+ T cells had, on average, more expanded clones than CD4+. There was clonal expansion of CD4+ and CD8+ blood T cells by week 6 at 0.1 to 3.0 mg/kg. No antigen was identified for the clonally expanded peripheral T cells.

Clones were read by immunoSEQ multiplex PCR, and TCRdb kept only the in-frame ones, dropping some. This sample has over 55,000 clones; more than 70% occur once, and the top ten carry around 8.2%. This material consisted of CD4+ or CD8+ T cells sorted from blood, taken in a trial of the OX40 agonist ivuxolimab. The sequence derives from an adult with an advanced solid tumor such as melanoma, head and neck, liver or kidney cancer.

The CDR3 region is CASSSGLAGGLAKNIQYF. The CDR3 DNA is TGTGCCAGCAGCTCCGGACTAGCGGGGGGTCTAGCCAAAAACATTCAGTACTTC. This chain uses TRBV7-2 with TRBJ2-4; 14 bases line up with TRBD2. The ends lost 4 bases at V and 0 bases at J; junction bases unmatched: 5. The CDR3 runs 18 residues. Per the germline V gene, CDR1 is SGHTA and CDR2 is FQGNSA.